The 27 T cell receptor beta chains below all came from one sample that was sequenced in a study of CD8 T cells in Susac syndrome. Random hexamers were used to reverse transcribe an amount of roughly 0.5 to 1 ug RNA. TCRdb analysed the immunoSEQ multiplex PCR reads with MiXCR anew, one entry per CDR3 protein. Among about 150,000 distinct CDR3 sequences listed, under 95% were seen once. Sequenced sample: CD4+ T cells from PBMCs. All receptors derive from a human donor with multiple sclerosis.

The chain combines TRBV5-1 with TRBJ1-5, with D perhaps matching TRBD1 (5 bases). Germline V lookup: CDR1 SGHRS, CDR2 YFSETQ. This CDR3 contains 13 residues. V was cut by 4 bases and J by 7 bases, with 12 bases left in between. In DNA, the CDR3 is TGCGCCAGCAGCATGGAGGGGAGGCAGCCCCAGCATTTT. Translating gives CASSMEGRQPQHF. Full variable domain (missing parts from reference TRBV5-1 and TRBJ1-5): KAGVTQTPRYLIKTRGQQVTLSCSPISGHRSVSWYQQTPGQGLQFLFEYFSETQRNKGNFPGRFSGRQFSNSRSEMNVSTLELGDSALYLCASSMEGRQPQHFGDGTRLSIL.

This sequence joins TRBV4-2 and TRBJ1-1; no firm D call. The CDR3 totals 12 residues. V lost 6 bases, J lost 6 bases, and 11 bases lay in between. Germline lookup yields CDR1 LGHNA and CDR2 YNFKEQ. Here the CDR3 reads CASRLGSAEAFF. In nucleotides, the CDR3 is TGTGCCAGCAGACTAGGCTCAGCTGAAGCTTTCTTT.

The chain combines TRBV29-1 with TRBJ1-2; no clear D gene. V dropped 1 base and J dropped 6 bases, with 9 bases sitting between them. The CDR3 extends over 12 amino acids. Germline V gene lookup returns CDR1 SQVTM and CDR2 ANQGSEA. CDR3 loop: CSVEARQDGYTF. DNA for the CDR3: TGCAGCGTTGAAGCTCGGCAGGATGGCTACACCTTC. The full variable domain, with the rest looked up from reference TRBV29-1 and TRBJ1-2, is SAVISQKPSRDICQRGTSLTIQCQVDSQVTMMFWYRQQPGQSLTLIATANQGSEATYESGFVIDKFPISRPNLTFSTLTVSNMSPEDSSIYLCSVEARQDGYTFGSGTRLTVV.

This chain joins TRBV3-1 and TRBJ2-7, with 9 bases fitting TRBD2. V was clipped by 2 bases and J by 3 bases; unmatched bases: 11. Germline V gene sequence: CDR1 LGHDT, CDR2 YNNKEL (reference sequence). The CDR3 has 17 residues. The CDR3 here is CASSQTPAGGRLYEQYF. In nucleotides, the CDR3 is TGTGCCAGCAGCCAAACTCCCGCGGGGGGGAGACTCTACGAGCAGTACTTC.

V is TRBV9 and J is TRBJ1-1; D is uncertain. Trimming removed 5 bases from V and 3 bases from J, with 8 bases in between. Germline V gives CDR1 SGDLS, CDR2 YYNGEE. This CDR3 comprises 12 residues. The CDR3 bases are TGTGCCAGCAGTGCGAGGGACACTGAAGCTTTCTTT. Translated, it gives CASSARDTEAFF.

This chain links TRBV10-1 with TRBJ1-1; D gene ambiguous. V was trimmed by 8 bases and J by 4 bases, leaving 14 bases between them. Per the germline V gene, CDR1 is WNHNN and CDR2 is SYGVQD (reference sequence). This CDR3 region has 13 residues. The CDR3 DNA is TGCGCCAGCTCCCCCCAGGTGGGCACTGAAGCTTTCTTT. Protein: CASSPQVGTEAFF.

This chain connects TRBV5-1 to TRBJ2-5; 13 nucleotides match TRBD2. The CDR3 extends over 14 amino acids. V lost 4 bases and J lost 3; bases outside the gene matches: 0. The germline V gene has CDR1 SGHRS and CDR2 YFSETQ. The CDR3 loop is CASSGTSGEETQYF. The DNA for the CDR3 is TGCGCCAGCAGCGGGACTAGCGGGGAAGAGACCCAGTACTTC. The complete variable domain, with remaining parts taken from reference TRBV5-1 and TRBJ2-5, reads KAGVTQTPRYLIKTRGQQVTLSCSPISGHRSVSWYQQTPGQGLQFLFEYFSETQRNKGNFPGRFSGRQFSNSRSEMNVSTLELGDSALYLCASSGTSGEETQYFGPGTRLLVL.

V and J are TRBV5-1 and TRBJ2-7; 7 bases line up with TRBD1. Per germline, CDR1 SGHRS and CDR2 YFSETQ. V was clipped by 4 bases and J by 6 bases; unmatched bases: 16. The CDR3 has 16 residues. CDR3 amino acids: CASSPAGTVKTSEQYF. The DNA for the CDR3 is TGCGCCAGCAGCCCTGCAGGGACAGTGAAAACTAGCGAGCAGTACTTC.

The V call is TRBV7-2, the J call TRBJ1-5; D not resolved. Germline lookup yields CDR1 SGHTA and CDR2 FQGNSA. The CDR3 has 12 residues. The V end was cut by 1 base, the J end by 9 bases, with 7 bases between. CDR3: CASSLVNGPQHF. In nucleotides, the CDR3 is TGTGCCAGCAGCTTAGTCAACGGGCCCCAGCATTTT.

The rearrangement joins TRBV19 to TRBJ2-3, with D possibly matching TRBD2 (6 bases). This CDR3 spans 14 amino acids. The germline gives CDR1 LNHDA, CDR2 SQIVND (reference sequence). V lost 3 bases and J 5 bases, leaving 12 bases between the germline ends. The CDR3 loop is CASSMLRRGDTQYF. As DNA, the CDR3 is TGTGCCAGTAGTATGCTGCGGCGGGGAGATACGCAGTATTTT.

The chain couples TRBV6-1 to TRBJ2-5; 8 nucleotides line up with TRBD1. The V gene end was trimmed by 7 bases and the J gene end by 1 base; junction bases not matched to a gene: 11. This CDR3 contains 16 residues. CDR1 is MNHNS and CDR2 is SASEGT in the germline V gene. In DNA, the CDR3 is TGTGCCAGCACCAAAAGGGTCAGGGGGCCCCAAGAGACCCAGTACTTC. Encoded protein: CASTKRVRGPQETQYF.

V gene TRBV27 combines with J gene TRBJ1-5, with 8 nucleotides matching TRBD1. The CDR3 extends over 15 amino acids. The junction had 2 bases not matched to a gene; V was cut back by 0 bases and J by 4 bases. Germline V gene data show CDR1 as MNHEY and CDR2 as SMNVEV (reference sequence). CDR3 sequence: CASSLSRGLNQPQHF. The CDR3 coding sequence is TGTGCCAGCAGTTTATCCAGGGGGCTAAATCAGCCCCAGCATTTT.

This clonotype was observed a handful of times. This chain uses TRBV27 with TRBJ2-5, with D possibly TRBD2 on 6 matching bases. CDR3 length equals 13 residues. Trimming removed 2 bases at V and 4 bases at J, with 8 bases between. Germline assignment: CDR1 MNHEY and CDR2 SMNVEV (reference sequence). In DNA form, the CDR3 reads TGTGCCAGCAGTTTACGGAGGGGAGAGACCCAGTACTTC. Amino acid sequence: CASSLRRGETQYF.

The sample holds one count of this clonotype. This chain links TRBV18 with TRBJ2-3; D gene uncertain. The ends were cut back, 2 bases at V and 6 bases at J, with 18 bases in the middle. Germline V gives CDR1 KGHSH, CDR2 LQKENI. The CDR3 contains 16 residues. The DNA for the CDR3 is TGTGCCAGCTCACCATCTCGGCGGAGTGGAAAGGATACGCAGTATTTT. Its protein product is CASSPSRRSGKDTQYF.

This rearrangement joins TRBV7-2 to TRBJ1-3; D is uncertain. CDR3 length equals 16 residues. Per germline, CDR1 SGHTA and CDR2 FQGNSA. V shed 3 bases and J shed 0 bases, with 12 bases lying between them. This chain's CDR3 is CASSFIYVGSGNTIYF. The DNA of the CDR3 is TGTGCCAGCAGCTTCATATATGTCGGCTCTGGAAACACCATATATTTT.

Only a few counts were recorded for this clonotype. The rearrangement uses TRBV27 and TRBJ2-3, with TRBD1 as a possible D gene (6 bases). The germline CDR1 and CDR2 sequences are MNHEY and SMNVEV (reference sequence). CDR3 length: 13 amino acids. Trimming removed 4 bases at V and 3 bases at J, with 8 bases between. CDR3 DNA sequence: TGTGCCAGCAGTTCACAGGGAACAGATACGCAGTATTTT. It yields the protein CASSSQGTDTQYF.

V gene TRBV5-4 combines with J gene TRBJ1-2, with TRBD1 matching over 9 bases. Germline trimming cut 4 bases from V and 1 base from J; bases unmatched to any gene: 8. Per germline, CDR1 SGHNT and CDR2 YYREEE (reference sequence). The CDR3 totals 16 residues. DNA for the CDR3: TGTGCCAGCAGCCGCCCCGGGACAGGGTTTAACTATGGCTACACCTTC. As protein: CASSRPGTGFNYGYTF.

This chain joins TRBV3-1 and TRBJ2-7, with 10 bases matching TRBD1. This CDR3 comprises 15 residues. With V trimmed by 5 bases and J by 2 bases, 6 bases remained unmatched. Germline assignment: CDR1 LGHDT and CDR2 YNNKEL (reference sequence). The CDR3 DNA reads TGTGCCAGCAGCTTTCCGGGACAGGGGACCTACGAGCAGTACTTC. Amino acid sequence: CASSFPGQGTYEQYF.

V is TRBV27 and J is TRBJ2-7; 12 bases match TRBD1. V lost 8 bases to trimming and J lost 5 bases; unmatched junction nucleotides: 4. CDR1 is MNHEY and CDR2 is SMNVEV in the germline V gene (reference sequence). The CDR3 totals 13 residues. The CDR3 bases are TGTGCCAGCCGGGACAGGGGGCGCGACGAGCAGTACTTC. Translated: CASRDRGRDEQYF.

V and J are TRBV3-1 and TRBJ1-4; D ambiguous. V was shortened by 2 bases and J by 8 bases, with 12 bases between the two germline ends. CDR1 and CDR2 from the germline V gene are LGHDT and YNNKEL (reference sequence). The CDR3 extends over 14 amino acids. This chain's CDR3 is CASSQKPSGEKLFF. CDR3 nucleotide sequence: TGTGCCAGCAGCCAAAAGCCCTCTGGGGAAAAACTGTTTTTT.

The chain carries TRBV12-3 or TRBV12-4 and TRBJ1-5, with TRBD1 as a possible D gene (6 bases). V was cut by 8 bases and J by 4 bases, with 15 bases left in between. The length of the CDR3 is 14 residues. CDR3 protein: CASAGQSINQPQHF. CDR3 coding DNA: TGTGCCAGCGCAGGACAGTCCATTAATCAGCCCCAGCATTTT.

This clonotype has just a few counts. The J gene is TRBJ2-7, the V gene TRBV25-1; 9 bases map to TRBD1. V shed 6 bases and J 3 bases; nucleotides not matched to a gene: 0. The CDR3 has 12 amino acids. Germline V gene data show CDR1 as MGHDK and CDR2 as SYGVNS. This CDR3 reads CASRGQGYEQYF. In DNA form, the CDR3 reads TGTGCCAGCAGGGGACAGGGCTACGAGCAGTACTTC.

This clonotype was observed once. The chain couples TRBV2 to TRBJ1-5; D remains unclear. CDR1 and CDR2 from the germline V gene are SNHLY and FYNNEI. This CDR3 has 14 amino acids. V was clipped by 7 bases and J by 6 bases, with 16 bases between them. CDR3: CASTLLPQSQPQHF. CDR3 DNA: TGTGCCAGCACCCTCTTGCCTCAGAGTCAGCCCCAGCATTTT.

The chain combines TRBV28 with TRBJ1-3; 7 bases agree with TRBD1. This CDR3 is 16 amino acids long. V lost 4 bases and J lost 4; bases outside the gene matches: 10. Germline V gene data show CDR1 as MDHEN and CDR2 as SYDVKM. The CDR3 sequence: CASSSAGGFFGNTIYF. CDR3 sequence (DNA): TGTGCCAGCAGTTCGGCAGGGGGATTCTTCGGAAACACCATATATTTT.

This chain uses TRBV19 with TRBJ2-7, with TRBD1 matching 7 bases. The CDR3 is made up of 13 amino acids. With V trimmed by 6 bases and J by 1 base, 3 bases remained unmatched. The V gene's germline CDR1 is LNHDA and CDR2 SQIVND (reference sequence). CDR3 DNA: TGTGCCAGTAGCCTGACAGGGTCCTACGAGCAGTACTTC. It encodes CASSLTGSYEQYF.

The chain is built from TRBV6-1 and TRBJ2-5; TRBD2 matches 9 bases. This CDR3 region has 18 residues. The V segment lost 6 bases and the J segment 5 bases; nucleotides outside the gene matches: 19. Germline V gene lookup returns CDR1 MNHNS and CDR2 SASEGT. CDR3 region: CASSQVAGGLAGRETQYF. In nucleotides, the CDR3 is TGTGCCAGCAGCCAGGTGGCTGGGGGGCTAGCGGGGAGGGAGACCCAGTACTTC.

The J gene is TRBJ2-7, the V gene TRBV11-2, with 8 positions matching TRBD2. V was pared by 1 base and J by 7 bases, with 9 bases of the junction left unmatched. The germline CDR1 and CDR2 sequences are SGHAT and FQNNGV. The CDR3 is made up of 15 amino acids. The CDR3 here is CASSLGSGNSREQYF. As DNA, the CDR3 is TGTGCCAGCAGCTTAGGTAGCGGGAACTCTCGGGAGCAGTACTTC.